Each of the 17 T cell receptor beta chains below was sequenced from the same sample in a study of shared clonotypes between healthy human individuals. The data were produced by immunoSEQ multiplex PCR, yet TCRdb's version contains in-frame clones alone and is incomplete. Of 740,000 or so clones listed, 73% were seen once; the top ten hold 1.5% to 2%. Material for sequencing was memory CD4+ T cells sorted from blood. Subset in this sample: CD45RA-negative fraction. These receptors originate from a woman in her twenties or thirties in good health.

The CDR3 sequence: CASSVPGQGTDTQYF. The CDR3 nucleotides are TGCGCCAGCAGCGTACCGGGACAGGGCACAGATACGCAGTATTTT. The chain carries TRBV5-1 and TRBJ2-3, with 8 bases matching TRBD1. The germline gives CDR1 SGHRS, CDR2 YFSETQ. This CDR3 is built from 15 residues. J lost 1 base, V lost 4 bases, and 5 bases had no gene match. The entire variable domain, with the rest obtained from reference TRBV5-1 and TRBJ2-3, is as follows: KAGVTQTPRYLIKTRGQQVTLSCSPISGHRSVSWYQQTPGQGLQFLFEYFSETQRNKGNFPGRFSGRQFSNSRSEMNVSTLELGDSALYLCASSVPGQGTDTQYFGPGTRLTVL.

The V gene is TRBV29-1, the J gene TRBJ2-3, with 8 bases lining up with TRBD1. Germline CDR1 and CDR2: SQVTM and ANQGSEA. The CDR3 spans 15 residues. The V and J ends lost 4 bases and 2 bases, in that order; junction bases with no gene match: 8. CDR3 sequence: CSVGSRTGYTDTQYF. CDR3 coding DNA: TGCAGCGTTGGGTCTCGGACAGGGTACACAGATACGCAGTATTTT.

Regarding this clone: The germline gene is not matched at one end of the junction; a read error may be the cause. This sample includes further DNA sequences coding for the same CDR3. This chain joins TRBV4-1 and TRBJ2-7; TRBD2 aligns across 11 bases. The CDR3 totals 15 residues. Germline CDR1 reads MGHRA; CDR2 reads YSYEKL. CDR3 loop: CASSPLSGRAHEQYF. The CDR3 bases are TGTGCCAGCAGCCCCCTTAGCGGGAGGGCCCACGAGCAGTACTTC.

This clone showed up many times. Here the CDR3 DNA reads TGTGCCAGCAGACTGAGACAGAGCTCCTACGAGCAGTACTTC. This codes for CASRLRQSSYEQYF. The chain couples TRBV6-5 to TRBJ2-7; TRBD1 is a possible D gene (5 bases). The CDR3 has 14 residues. V gave up 6 bases and J gave up 0 bases, with 12 bases separating them. CDR1 is MNHEY, CDR2 SVGAGI, per germline.

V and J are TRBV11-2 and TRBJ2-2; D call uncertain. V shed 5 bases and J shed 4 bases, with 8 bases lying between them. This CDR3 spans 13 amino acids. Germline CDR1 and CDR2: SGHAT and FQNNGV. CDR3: CASSIGSTGELFF. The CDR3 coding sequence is TGTGCCAGCAGCATAGGTTCCACCGGGGAGCTGTTTTTT.

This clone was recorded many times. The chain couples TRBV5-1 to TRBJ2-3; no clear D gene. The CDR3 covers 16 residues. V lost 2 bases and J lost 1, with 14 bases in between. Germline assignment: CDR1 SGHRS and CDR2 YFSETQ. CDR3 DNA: TGCGCCAGCAGCTTAGATGGGATGCAGGGCACAGATACGCAGTATTTT. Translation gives CASSLDGMQGTDTQYF.

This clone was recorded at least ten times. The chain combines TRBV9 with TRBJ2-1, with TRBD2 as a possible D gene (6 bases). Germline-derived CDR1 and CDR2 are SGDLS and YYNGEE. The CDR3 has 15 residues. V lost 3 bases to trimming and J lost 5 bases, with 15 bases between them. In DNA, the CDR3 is TGTGCCAGCAGCGAGACGGGTCGGGAGCACAATGAGCAGTTCTTC. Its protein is CASSETGREHNEQFF.

CDR3 loop: CASSATGLTSGNTIYF. Here the CDR3 DNA reads TGTGCCAGCAGCGCAACAGGGCTTACCTCTGGAAACACCATATATTTT. This chain joins TRBV9 and TRBJ1-3; a weak D match, TRBD1 (6 bases). CDR3 length equals 16 residues. V was trimmed by 3 bases and J by 0 bases, leaving 13 bases between them. The V gene's germline CDR1 is SGDLS and CDR2 YYNGEE.

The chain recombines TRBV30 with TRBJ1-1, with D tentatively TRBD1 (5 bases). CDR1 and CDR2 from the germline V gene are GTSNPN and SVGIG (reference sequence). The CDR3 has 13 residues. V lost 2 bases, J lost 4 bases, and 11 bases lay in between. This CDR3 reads CAWSRGRSTEAFF. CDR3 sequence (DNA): TGTGCCTGGAGTCGGGGCCGGAGCACTGAAGCTTTCTTT.

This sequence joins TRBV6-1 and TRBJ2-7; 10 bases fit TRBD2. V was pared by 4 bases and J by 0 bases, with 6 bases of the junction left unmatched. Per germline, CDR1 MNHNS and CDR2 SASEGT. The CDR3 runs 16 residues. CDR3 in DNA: TGTGCCAGCAGTGTCGCCGGGACTAGCGTCTCCTACGAGCAGTACTTC. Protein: CASSVAGTSVSYEQYF.

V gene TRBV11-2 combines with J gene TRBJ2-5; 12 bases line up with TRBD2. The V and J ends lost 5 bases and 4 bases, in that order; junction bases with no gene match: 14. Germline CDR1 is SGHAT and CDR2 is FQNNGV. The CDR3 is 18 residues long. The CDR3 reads CASSPRFRGLAGRETQYF. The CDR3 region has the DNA TGTGCCAGCAGCCCTCGATTTCGAGGACTAGCGGGAAGAGAGACCCAGTACTTC.

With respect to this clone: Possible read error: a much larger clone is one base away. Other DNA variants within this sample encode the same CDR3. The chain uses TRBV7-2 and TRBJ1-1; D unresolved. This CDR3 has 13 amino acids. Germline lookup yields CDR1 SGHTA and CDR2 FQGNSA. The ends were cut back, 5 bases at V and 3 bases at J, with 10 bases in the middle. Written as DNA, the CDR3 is TGTGCCAGCAGCCGCCAAAGGGACACTGAAGCTTTCTTT. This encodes CASSRQRDTEAFF.

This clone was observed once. The CDR3 sequence is CASSPPGLGSTGELFF. The CDR3 DNA reads as TGTGCCAGCTCACCTCCAGGGTTGGGAAGCACCGGGGAGCTGTTTTTT. The J gene is TRBJ2-2, the V gene TRBV18, with a weak D call TRBD1 (5 bases). The CDR3 covers 16 residues. Trimming cost V 3 bases and J 4 bases, with 15 bases left between them. The V gene's germline CDR1 is KGHSH and CDR2 LQKENI.

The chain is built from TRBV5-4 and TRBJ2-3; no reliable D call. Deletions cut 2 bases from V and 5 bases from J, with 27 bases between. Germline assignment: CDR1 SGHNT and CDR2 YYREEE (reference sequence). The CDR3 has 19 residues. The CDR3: CASSFSVLRHPSVKDTQYF. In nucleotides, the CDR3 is TGTGCCAGCAGCTTTTCAGTACTACGGCACCCCTCTGTTAAAGATACGCAGTATTTT.

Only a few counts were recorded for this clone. CDR3 protein: CASSLRAGGRNEQFF. DNA of the CDR3: TGTGCCAGCAGTCTGAGAGCGGGAGGGCGGAATGAGCAGTTCTTC. The V and J genes are TRBV28 and TRBJ2-1; 10 nucleotides agree with TRBD2. With V trimmed by 5 bases and J by 7 bases, 8 bases remained unmatched. In germline, CDR1 is MDHEN, CDR2 SYDVKM. CDR3 length: 15 residues.

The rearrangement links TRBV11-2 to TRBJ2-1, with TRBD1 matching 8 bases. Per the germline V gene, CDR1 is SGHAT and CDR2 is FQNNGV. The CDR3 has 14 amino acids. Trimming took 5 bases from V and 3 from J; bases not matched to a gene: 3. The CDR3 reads CASSPGQGYNEQFF. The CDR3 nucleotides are TGTGCCAGCAGCCCAGGACAGGGCTACAATGAGCAGTTCTTC.

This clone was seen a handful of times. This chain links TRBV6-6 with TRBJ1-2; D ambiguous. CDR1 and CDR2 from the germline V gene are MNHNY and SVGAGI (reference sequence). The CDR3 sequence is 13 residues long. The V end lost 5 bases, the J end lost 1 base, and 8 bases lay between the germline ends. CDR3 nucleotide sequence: TGTGCCAGCAGTAGGGCCAATAACTATGGCTACACCTTC. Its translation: CASSRANNYGYTF.